This entry is about one T cell receptor (beta chain). What it binds is not known. CDR1 is KGHSH, CDR2 LQKENI, per germline. V lost 4 bases and J 6 bases, leaving 8 bases between the germline ends. The CDR3 contains 12 residues. This sample is part of a study of graft-versus-host responses after intestinal transplantation. Study-level background: Every one of the recipients received anti-thymocyte globulin induction and afterwards took tacrolimus and steroids for 3 to 4 years.

The study, taken as a whole, reports: The highest levels of circulating GvH clones went along with early declines in HvG clones after transplant.

Sequencing was performed with immunoSEQ multiplex PCR; in TCRdb, only in-frame clones are kept and a portion is missing. This table holds about 150,000 clones, 85% to 95% found once. This sequence was found in a human donor who received an intestinal transplant. Sequencing was performed on unstimulated CD4+ T cells sorted from spleen or lymph node cells, taken before intestinal transplant. This chain joins TRBV18 and TRBJ2-3, with D perhaps assigned TRBD1 or TRBD2 (5 bases each). CDR3 DNA sequence: TGTGCCAGCTCACGGGACGTGGATACGCAGTATTTT. This gives the protein CASSRDVDTQYF.